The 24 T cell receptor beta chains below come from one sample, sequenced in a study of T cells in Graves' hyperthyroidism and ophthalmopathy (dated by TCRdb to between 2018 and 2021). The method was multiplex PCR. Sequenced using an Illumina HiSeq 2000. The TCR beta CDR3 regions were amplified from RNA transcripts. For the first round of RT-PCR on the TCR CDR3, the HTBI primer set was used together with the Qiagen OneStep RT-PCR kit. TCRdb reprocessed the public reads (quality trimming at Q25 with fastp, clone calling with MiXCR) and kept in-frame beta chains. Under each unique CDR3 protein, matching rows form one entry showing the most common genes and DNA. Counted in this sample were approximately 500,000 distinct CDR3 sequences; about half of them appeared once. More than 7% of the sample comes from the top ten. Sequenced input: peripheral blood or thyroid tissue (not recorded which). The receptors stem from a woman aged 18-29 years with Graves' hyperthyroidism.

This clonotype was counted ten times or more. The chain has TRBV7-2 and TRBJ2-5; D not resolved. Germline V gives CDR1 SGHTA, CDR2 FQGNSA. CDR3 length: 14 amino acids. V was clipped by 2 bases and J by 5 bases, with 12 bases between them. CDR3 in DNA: TGTGCCAGCAGCTTATGGGGTCAGATGGAGACCCAGTACTTC. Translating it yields CASSLWGQMETQYF.

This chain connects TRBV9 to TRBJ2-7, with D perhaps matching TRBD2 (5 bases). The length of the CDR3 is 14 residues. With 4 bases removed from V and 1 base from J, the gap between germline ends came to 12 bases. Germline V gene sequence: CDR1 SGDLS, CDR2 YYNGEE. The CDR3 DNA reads TGTGCCAGCAGCCCCTGGGAGATGTCCTACGAGCAGTACTTC. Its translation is CASSPWEMSYEQYF.

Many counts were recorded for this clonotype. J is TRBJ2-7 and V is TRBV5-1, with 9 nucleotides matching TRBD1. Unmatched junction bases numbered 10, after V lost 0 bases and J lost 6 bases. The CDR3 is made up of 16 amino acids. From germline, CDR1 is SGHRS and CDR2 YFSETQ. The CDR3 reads CASSLEVGTGYSEQYF. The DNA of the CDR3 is TGCGCCAGCAGCTTGGAGGTCGGGACAGGGTATAGCGAGCAGTACTTC. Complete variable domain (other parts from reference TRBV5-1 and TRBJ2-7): KAGVTQTPRYLIKTRGQQVTLSCSPISGHRSVSWYQQTPGQGLQFLFEYFSETQRNKGNFPGRFSGRQFSNSRSEMNVSTLELGDSALYLCASSLEVGTGYSEQYFGPGTRLTVT.

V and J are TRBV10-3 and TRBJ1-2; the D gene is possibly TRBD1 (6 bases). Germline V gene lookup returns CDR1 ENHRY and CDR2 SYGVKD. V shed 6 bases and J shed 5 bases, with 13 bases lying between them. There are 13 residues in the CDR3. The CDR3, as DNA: TGTGCCATCAGCCCGACAGGAACTTATGGCTACACCTTC. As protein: CAISPTGTYGYTF.

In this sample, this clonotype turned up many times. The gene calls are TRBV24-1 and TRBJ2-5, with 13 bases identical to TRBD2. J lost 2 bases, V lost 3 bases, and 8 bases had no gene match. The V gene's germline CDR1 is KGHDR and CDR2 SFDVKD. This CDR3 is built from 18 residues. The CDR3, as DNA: TGTGCCACCAGTGATCCCGGGACTAGCGGGATGTTGCAAGAGACCCAGTACTTC. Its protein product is CATSDPGTSGMLQETQYF.

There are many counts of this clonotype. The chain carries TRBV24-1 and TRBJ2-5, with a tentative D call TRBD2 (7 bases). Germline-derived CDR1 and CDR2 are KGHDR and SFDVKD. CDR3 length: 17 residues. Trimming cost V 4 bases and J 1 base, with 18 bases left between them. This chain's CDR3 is CATSDPLPRGAQETQYF. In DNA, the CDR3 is TGTGCCACCAGTGACCCATTGCCTCGGGGGGCCCAAGAGACCCAGTACTTC.

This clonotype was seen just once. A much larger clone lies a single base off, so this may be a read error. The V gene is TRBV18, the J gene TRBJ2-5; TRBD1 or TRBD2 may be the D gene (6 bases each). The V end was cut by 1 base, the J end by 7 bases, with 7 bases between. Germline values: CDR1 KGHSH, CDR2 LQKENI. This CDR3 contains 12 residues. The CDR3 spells CASSPQGGTQYF. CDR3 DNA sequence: TGTGCCAGCTCACCACAGGGGGGGACCCAGTACTTC.

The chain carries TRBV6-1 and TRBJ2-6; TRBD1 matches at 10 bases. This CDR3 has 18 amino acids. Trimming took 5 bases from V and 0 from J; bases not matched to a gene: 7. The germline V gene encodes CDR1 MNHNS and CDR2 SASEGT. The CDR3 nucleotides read TGTGCCAGCAGTTACCTTGGGACAGGGGACTCTGGGGCCAACGTCCTGACTTTC. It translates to CASSYLGTGDSGANVLTF.

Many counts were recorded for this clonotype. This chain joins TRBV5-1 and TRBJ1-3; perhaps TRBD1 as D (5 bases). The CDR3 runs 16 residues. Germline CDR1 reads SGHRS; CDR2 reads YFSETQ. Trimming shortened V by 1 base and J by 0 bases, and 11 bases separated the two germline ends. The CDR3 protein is CASSLSFRVSGNTIYF. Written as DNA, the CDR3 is TGCGCCAGCAGCTTGAGCTTCAGGGTCTCTGGAAACACCATATATTTT. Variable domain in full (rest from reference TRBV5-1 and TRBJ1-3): KAGVTQTPRYLIKTRGQQVTLSCSPISGHRSVSWYQQTPGQGLQFLFEYFSETQRNKGNFPGRFSGRQFSNSRSEMNVSTLELGDSALYLCASSLSFRVSGNTIYFGEGSWLTVV.

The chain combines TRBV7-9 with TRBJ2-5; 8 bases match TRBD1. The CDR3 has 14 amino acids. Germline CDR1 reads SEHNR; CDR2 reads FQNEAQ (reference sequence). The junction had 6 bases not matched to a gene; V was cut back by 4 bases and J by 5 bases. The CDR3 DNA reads TGTGCCAGCAGCTGGACAGGGTACAATGAGACCCAGTACTTC. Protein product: CASSWTGYNETQYF.

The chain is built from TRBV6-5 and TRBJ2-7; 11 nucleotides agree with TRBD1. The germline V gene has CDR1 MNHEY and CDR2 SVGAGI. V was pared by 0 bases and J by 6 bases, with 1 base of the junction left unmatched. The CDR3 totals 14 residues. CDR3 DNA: TGTGCCAGCAGTTACTCCGGGACAGGGGGCGAGCAGTACTTC. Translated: CASSYSGTGGEQYF.

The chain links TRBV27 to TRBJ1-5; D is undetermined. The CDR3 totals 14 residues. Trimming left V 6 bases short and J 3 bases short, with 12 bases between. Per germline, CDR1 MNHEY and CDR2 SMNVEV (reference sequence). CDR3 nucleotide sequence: TGTGCCAGCAGACGTATCACCTCCAATCAGCCCCAGCATTTT. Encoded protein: CASRRITSNQPQHF.

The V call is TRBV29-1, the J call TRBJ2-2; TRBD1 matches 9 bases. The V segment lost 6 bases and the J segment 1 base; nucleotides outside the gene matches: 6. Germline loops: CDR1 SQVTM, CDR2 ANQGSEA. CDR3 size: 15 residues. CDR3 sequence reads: CSVAGTGKNTGELFF. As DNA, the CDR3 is TGCAGCGTAGCCGGGACAGGGAAGAACACCGGGGAGCTGTTTTTT.

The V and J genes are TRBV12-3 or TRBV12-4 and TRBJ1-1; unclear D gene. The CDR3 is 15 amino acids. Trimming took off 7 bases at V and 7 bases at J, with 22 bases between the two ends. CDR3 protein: CASTLSPWRINEAFF. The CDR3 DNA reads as TGTGCCAGCACCCTAAGTCCGTGGCGGATCAATGAAGCTTTCTTT.

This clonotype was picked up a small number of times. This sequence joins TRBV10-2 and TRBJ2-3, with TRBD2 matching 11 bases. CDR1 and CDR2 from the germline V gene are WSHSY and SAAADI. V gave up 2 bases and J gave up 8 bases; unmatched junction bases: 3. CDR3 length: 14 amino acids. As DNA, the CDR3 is TGCGCCAGCAGTGAGGGGACTAGCGGTATTACGCAGTATTTT. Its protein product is CASSEGTSGITQYF.

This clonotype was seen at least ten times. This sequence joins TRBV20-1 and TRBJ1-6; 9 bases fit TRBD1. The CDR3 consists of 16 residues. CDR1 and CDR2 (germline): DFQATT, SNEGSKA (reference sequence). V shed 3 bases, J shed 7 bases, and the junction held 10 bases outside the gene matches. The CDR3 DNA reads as TGCAGTGCTAGCCCTAGAGCCGGGACAGGGAATTCACCCCTCCACTTT. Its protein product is CSASPRAGTGNSPLHF.

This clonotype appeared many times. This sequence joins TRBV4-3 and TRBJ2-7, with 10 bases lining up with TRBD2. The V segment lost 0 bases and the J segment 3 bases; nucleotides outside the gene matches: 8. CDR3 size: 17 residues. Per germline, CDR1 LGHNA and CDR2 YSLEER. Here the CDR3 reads CASSQEDGRLAGYEQYF. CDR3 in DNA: TGCGCCAGCAGCCAAGAAGATGGGAGACTAGCGGGCTACGAGCAGTACTTC.

For the CDR3, the DNA is TGCAGTGCTAGAGAGGGAGGGATCCAAGAGACCCAGTACTTC. Translation gives CSAREGGIQETQYF. The V call is TRBV20-1, the J call TRBJ2-5, with 7 bases identical to TRBD2. The CDR3 extends over 14 amino acids. Trimming at V came to 0 bases and at J to 1 base, leaving 2 bases not matched to a gene. CDR1 and CDR2 (germline): DFQATT, SNEGSKA (reference sequence).

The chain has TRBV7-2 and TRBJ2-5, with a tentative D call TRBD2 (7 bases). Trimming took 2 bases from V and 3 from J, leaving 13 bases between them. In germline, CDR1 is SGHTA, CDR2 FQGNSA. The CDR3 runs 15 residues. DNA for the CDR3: TGTGCCAGCAGCTTAAGGGGGGGGGGAAAAGAGACCCAGTACTTC. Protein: CASSLRGGGKETQYF.

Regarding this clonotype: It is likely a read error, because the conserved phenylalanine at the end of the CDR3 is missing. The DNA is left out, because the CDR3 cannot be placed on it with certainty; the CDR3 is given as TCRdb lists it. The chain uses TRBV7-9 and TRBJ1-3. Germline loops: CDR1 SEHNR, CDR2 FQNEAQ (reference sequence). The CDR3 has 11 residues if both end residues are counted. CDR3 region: CASSWGLAGDT.

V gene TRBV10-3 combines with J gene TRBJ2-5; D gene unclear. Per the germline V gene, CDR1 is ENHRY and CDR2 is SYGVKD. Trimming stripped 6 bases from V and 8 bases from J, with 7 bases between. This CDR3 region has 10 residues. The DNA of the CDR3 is TGTGCCATCAGGGGCGAAACCCAGTACTTC. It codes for CAIRGETQYF.

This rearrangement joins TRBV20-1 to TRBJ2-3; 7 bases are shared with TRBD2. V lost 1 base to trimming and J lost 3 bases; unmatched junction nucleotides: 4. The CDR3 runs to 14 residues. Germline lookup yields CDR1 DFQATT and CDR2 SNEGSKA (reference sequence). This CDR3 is CSARAAGFTDTQYF. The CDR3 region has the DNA TGCAGTGCTAGAGCAGCGGGATTTACAGATACGCAGTATTTT.

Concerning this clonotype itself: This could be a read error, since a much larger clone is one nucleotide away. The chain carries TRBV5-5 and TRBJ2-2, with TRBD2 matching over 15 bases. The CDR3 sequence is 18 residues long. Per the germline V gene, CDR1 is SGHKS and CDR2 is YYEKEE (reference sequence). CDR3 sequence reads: CASSGLAGGPQGTGEPFF. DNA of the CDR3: TGTGCCAGCAGCGGACTAGCGGGAGGGCCCCAGGGTACCGGGGAGCCGTTTTTT.

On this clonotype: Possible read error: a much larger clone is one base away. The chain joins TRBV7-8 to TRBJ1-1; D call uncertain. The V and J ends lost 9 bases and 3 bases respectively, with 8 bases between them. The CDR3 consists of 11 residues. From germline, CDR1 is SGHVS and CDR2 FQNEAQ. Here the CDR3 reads CASFMDTEAFF. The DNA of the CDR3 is TGTGCCAGTTTTATGGACACTGAAGCTTTCTTT.